This T cell receptor beta chain was sequenced in a study of T cell repertoires in cytomegalovirus infection. Study context: TCR beta signatures that were public indicated CMV infection and matching HLA type.

V was pared by 7 bases and J by 8 bases, with 16 bases between. Germline CDR1 is MNHNS and CDR2 is SASEGT. The CDR3 is 13 residues long. TCRdb called the reads again in MiXCR, with one record for every CDR3 protein. The repertoire includes around 740,000 distinct CDR3 sequences, 35% of them detected once, and under 3.5% sits in the top ten. The sequence came from a human donor in good health (CMV status not recorded). Some clones in this sample may be carry-over from other donors' samples. Sequenced sample: PBMCs. This chain uses TRBV6-1 with TRBJ2-3; the D gene is possibly TRBD1 (5 bases). The CDR3 region is CASTTGPSGTQYF. The CDR3 nucleotides read TGTGCCAGCACTACAGGTCCGAGTGGTACGCAGTATTTT.